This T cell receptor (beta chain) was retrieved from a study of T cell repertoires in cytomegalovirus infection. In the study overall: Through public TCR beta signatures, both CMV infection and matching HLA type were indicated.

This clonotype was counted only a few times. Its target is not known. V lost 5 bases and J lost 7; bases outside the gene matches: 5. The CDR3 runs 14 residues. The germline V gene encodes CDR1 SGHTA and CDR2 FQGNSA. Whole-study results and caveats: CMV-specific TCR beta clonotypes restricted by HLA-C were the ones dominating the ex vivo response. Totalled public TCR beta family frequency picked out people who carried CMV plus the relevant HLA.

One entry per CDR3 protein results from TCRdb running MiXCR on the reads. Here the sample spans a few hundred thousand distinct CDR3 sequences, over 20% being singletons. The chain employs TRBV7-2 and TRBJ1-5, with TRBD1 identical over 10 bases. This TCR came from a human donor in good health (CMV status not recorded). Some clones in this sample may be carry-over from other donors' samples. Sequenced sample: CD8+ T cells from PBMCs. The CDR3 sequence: CASSPDRGGQPQHF. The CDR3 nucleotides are TGTGCCAGCAGCCCGGACAGGGGGGGGCAGCCCCAGCATTTT.